Included here is one T cell receptor (beta chain) sequence, with context. Its specific antigen is unknown. Within one base of it there is no much larger clone, and no base qualities were kept. The library was prepared using the immunoSEQ multiplex PCR assay. Per the source publication's procedure: A statistical classification framework was built for diagnosing cytomegalovirus status from the catalog of TCR beta chain sequences. Entries here come from immuneACCESS through TCRdb and include only in-frame sequences with V and J called. Some clones fail to appear in such tables; in the studies checked, an unresolved V gene covers under half of the shortfall, and the cause of the remainder is unknown. That table furnishes V, J and clone size, whereas the DNA furnished D and trimming. This sample has over 200,000 clones in its table, and about 86% of those were observed once. 2.9% of the sample goes to the ten largest clones.

The donors belonged to the validation cohort of around 110 subjects, which was separate from the 666-subject first cohort. The data stem from a study of cytomegalovirus exposure and HLA in healthy donors (dated by TCRdb to between 2016 and 2019). Regarding the complete study: The roughly 650 repertoires of the first cohort and the 120 validation repertoires were produced on the same platform, according to a later analysis. The study aimed to test whether cataloging public T cell receptors could reveal signatures of past pathogen exposure. A separate validation cohort of about 110 different subjects was used in addition to the 666-subject first cohort. To predict cytomegalovirus infection status, the study brought together high-throughput TCR immunosequencing, statistical association of individual TCRs with disease status, and machine learning.

CDR1 is given as SGHRS and CDR2 as YFSETQ, both from the germline V gene. V trim: 6 bases; J trim: 7 bases; unmatched bases: 17. Including the terminal cysteine and phenylalanine, the CDR3 comprises 17 residues. CDR3 DNA is the only sequence kept; it has 51 bases, read in frame from the first base. What the authors observed across the whole study: Across donors, most TCR sequences were observed very rarely, whereas some public TCRs were present in many individuals. A later analysis found that TCRs clustered in the first cohort also tended to co-occur in the roughly 110 validation repertoires, with about 94% of cluster scores above 0. The authors suggested that the approach could potentially be extended to other disease states and immunological phenotypes. A later analysis lacked HLA typing for the validation cohort, so it scored co-occurrence in that cohort across all 110 or so repertoires. In vitro tests confirmed that a few of the cytomegalovirus-associated TCR beta chains recognize cytomegalovirus antigens. A total of 164 TCR beta chains were listed by the study as associated with cytomegalovirus. In both the original and validation cohorts, the classifier was reported to diagnose cytomegalovirus status with high specificity and sensitivity.

Specimen: PBMCs. This chain is built from TRBV5-1 and TRBJ2-1; TRBD2 matches 9 bases in the middle. The sequence derives from a woman in her late teens or twenties in good health and CMV-seronegative. The CDR3 here reads CASTEPPGGRAQNEQFF. In nucleotide form, the sequence is TGCGCCAGCACCGAGCCCCCCGGCGGGAGGGCTCAAAATGAGCAGTTCTTC.